The T cell receptor beta chain described here comes from a study of breast tumors, draining lymph nodes, adjacent tissues. General study findings and limits: That most tumor T cells come from lymph nodes remained unproven.

Samples came from axillary lymph nodes draining the breast cancer. TCRdb used MiXCR to reprocess the multiplex PCR reads, holding one entry per CDR3 protein. The sample carries approximately 170,000 distinct CDR3 sequences, roughly 30% recorded once. As to this clonotype: Its antigen remains unidentified.

From germline, CDR1 is KGHDR and CDR2 SFDVKD. This CDR3 has 15 residues. V lost 4 bases, J lost 5 bases, and 10 bases stayed unmatched. Source material: axillary lymph node tissue. This clonotype was sampled from a female donor with breast cancer. Some clones in this sample may be carry-over from other donors' samples. This rearrangement joins TRBV24-1 to TRBJ2-7; TRBD1 matches 7 bases. The CDR3 region has the DNA TGTGCCACCAGTGACTCAGGGGGAGCTGTGGACGAGCAGTACTTC. Residues: CATSDSGGAVDEQYF.